This TCR beta chain was sequenced during a study of tumor T cells in aggressive B-cell lymphoma. Here immunoSEQ multiplex PCR was the method, and the copy in TCRdb shows in-frame clones only, minus some. The data hold about 11,000 clones, with approximately 91% observed a single time. The sequence was collected from an adult with diffuse large B cell lymphoma. The sequencing sample was made of tumor tissue.

The CDR3: CASSPTRRNTEAFF. CDR3 in DNA: TGTGCCAGCAGTCCGACGAGGAGGAACACTGAAGCTTTCTTT. The gene calls are TRBV5-6 and TRBJ1-1; no definite D call. Germline CDR1 is SGHDT and CDR2 is YYEEEE. The CDR3 extends over 14 amino acids. The V gene lost 5 bases and the J gene lost 1 base, with 12 bases spanning the gap.